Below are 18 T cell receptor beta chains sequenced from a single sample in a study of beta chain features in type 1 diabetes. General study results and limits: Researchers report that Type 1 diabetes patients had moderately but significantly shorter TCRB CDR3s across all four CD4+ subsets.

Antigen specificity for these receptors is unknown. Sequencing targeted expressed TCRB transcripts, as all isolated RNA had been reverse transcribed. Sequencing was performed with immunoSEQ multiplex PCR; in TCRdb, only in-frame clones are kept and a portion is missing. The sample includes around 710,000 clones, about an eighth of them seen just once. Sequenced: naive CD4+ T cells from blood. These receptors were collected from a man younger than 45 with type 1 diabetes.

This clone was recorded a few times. This CDR3 is CASSPGHAANPYEQYF. CDR3 DNA: TGTGCCAGCAGCCCAGGACACGCAGCGAACCCCTACGAGCAGTACTTC. V is TRBV5-4 and J is TRBJ2-7; TRBD1 is a possible D gene (5 bases). The CDR3 is made up of 16 amino acids. Germline lookup yields CDR1 SGHNT and CDR2 YYREEE (reference sequence). V lost 4 bases and J 2 bases, leaving 19 bases between the germline ends.

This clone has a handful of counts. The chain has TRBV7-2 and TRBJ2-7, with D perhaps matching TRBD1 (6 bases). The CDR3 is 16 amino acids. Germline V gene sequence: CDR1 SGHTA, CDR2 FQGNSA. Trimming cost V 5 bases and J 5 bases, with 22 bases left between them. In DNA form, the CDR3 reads TGTGCCAGCAGCATCCTCCCCACAGGGTCTAAGAACGAGCAGTACTTC. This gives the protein CASSILPTGSKNEQYF.

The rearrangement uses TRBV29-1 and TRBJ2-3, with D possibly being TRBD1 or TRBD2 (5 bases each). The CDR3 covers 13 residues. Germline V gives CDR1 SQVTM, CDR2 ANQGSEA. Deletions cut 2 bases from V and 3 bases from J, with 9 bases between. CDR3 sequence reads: CSVEIGATDTQYF. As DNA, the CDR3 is TGCAGCGTTGAAATCGGGGCGACAGATACGCAGTATTTT.

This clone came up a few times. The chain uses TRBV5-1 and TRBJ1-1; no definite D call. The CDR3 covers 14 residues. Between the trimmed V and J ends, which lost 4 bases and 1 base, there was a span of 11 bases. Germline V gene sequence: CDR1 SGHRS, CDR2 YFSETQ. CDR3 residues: CASSRWKGNTEAFF. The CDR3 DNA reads TGCGCCAGCAGCCGTTGGAAGGGGAACACTGAAGCTTTCTTT. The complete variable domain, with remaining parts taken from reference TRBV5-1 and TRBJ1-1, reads KAGVTQTPRYLIKTRGQQVTLSCSPISGHRSVSWYQQTPGQGLQFLFEYFSETQRNKGNFPGRFSGRQFSNSRSEMNVSTLELGDSALYLCASSRWKGNTEAFFGQGTRLTVV.

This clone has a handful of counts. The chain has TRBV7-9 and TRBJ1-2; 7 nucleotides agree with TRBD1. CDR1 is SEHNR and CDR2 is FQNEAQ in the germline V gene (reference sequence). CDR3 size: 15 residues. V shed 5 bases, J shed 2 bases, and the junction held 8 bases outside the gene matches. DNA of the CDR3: TGTGCCAGCAGCCCCAGGGCACAGGGGAACTATGGCTACACCTTC. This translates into CASSPRAQGNYGYTF.

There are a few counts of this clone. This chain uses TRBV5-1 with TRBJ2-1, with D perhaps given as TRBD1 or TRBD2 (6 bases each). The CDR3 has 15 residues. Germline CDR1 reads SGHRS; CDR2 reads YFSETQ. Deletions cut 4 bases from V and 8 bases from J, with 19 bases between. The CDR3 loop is CASSPGGGVWHEQFF. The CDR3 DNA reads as TGCGCCAGCAGCCCCGGGGGCGGGGTTTGGCATGAGCAGTTCTTC.

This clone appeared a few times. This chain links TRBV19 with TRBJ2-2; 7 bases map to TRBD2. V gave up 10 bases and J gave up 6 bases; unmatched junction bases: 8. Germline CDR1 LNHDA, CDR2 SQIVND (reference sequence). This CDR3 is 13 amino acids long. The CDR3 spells CATSRLAPGELFF. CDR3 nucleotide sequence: TGTGCCACCTCCAGACTAGCCCCCGGGGAGCTGTTTTTT.

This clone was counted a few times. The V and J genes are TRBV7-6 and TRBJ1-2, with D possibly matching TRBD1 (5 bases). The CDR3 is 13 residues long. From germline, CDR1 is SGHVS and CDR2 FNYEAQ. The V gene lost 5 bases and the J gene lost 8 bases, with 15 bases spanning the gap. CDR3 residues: CASSGLWGDGYTF. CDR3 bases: TGTGCCAGCAGCGGTCTATGGGGGGACGGCTACACCTTC.

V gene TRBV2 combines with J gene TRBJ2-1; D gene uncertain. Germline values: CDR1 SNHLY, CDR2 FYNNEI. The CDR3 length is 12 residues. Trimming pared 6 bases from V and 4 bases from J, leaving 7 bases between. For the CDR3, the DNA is TGTGCCAGCAGGGACCCTTACAATGAGCAGTTCTTC. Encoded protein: CASRDPYNEQFF.

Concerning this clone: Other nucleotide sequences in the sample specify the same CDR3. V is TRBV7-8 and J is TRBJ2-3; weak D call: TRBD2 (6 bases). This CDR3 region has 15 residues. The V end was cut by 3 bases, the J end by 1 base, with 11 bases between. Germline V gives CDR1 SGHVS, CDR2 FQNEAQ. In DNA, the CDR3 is TGTGCCAGCAGCTTGGTGACGGGGGGCACAGATACGCAGTATTTT. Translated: CASSLVTGGTDTQYF.

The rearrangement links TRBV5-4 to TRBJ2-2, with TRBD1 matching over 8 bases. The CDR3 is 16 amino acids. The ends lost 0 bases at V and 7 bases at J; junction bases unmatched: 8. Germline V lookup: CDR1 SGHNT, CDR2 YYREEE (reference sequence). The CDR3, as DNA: TGTGCCAGCAGCTTGGATATCGGACAGGGTTTCGGGGAGCTGTTTTTT. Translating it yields CASSLDIGQGFGELFF.

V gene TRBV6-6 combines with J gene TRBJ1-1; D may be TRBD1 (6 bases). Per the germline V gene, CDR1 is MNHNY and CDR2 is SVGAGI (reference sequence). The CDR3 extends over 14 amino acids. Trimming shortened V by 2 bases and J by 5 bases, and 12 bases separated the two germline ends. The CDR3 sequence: CASSYRGKGTEAFF. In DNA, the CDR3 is TGTGCCAGCAGTTACAGGGGGAAGGGTACTGAAGCTTTCTTT.

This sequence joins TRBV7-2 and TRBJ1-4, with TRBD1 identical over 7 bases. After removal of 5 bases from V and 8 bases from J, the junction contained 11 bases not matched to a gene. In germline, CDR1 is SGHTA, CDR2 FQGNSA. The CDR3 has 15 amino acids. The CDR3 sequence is CASSLTGVSPEKLFF. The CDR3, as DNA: TGTGCCAGCAGCCTTACAGGGGTTTCACCCGAAAAACTGTTTTTT.

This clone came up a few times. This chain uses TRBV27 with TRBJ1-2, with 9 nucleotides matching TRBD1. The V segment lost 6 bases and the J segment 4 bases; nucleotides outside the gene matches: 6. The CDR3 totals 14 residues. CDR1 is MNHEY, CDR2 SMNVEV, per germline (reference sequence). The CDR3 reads CASSSGTGTYGYTF. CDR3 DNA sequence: TGTGCCAGCAGCTCCGGGACAGGGACCTATGGCTACACCTTC.

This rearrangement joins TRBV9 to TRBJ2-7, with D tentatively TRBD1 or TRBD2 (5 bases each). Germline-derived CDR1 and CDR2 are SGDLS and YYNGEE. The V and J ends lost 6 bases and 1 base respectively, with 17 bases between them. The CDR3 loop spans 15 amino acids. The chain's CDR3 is CASTLRDRTSYEQYF. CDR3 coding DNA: TGTGCCAGCACACTACGGGACCGGACTTCCTACGAGCAGTACTTC.

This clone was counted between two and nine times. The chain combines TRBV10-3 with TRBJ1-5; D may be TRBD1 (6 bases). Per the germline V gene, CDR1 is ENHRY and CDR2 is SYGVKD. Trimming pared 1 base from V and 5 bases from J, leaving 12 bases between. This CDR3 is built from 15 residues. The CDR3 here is CAISEFQDSYQPQHF. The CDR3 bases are TGTGCCATCAGTGAGTTCCAGGACAGTTATCAGCCCCAGCATTTT.

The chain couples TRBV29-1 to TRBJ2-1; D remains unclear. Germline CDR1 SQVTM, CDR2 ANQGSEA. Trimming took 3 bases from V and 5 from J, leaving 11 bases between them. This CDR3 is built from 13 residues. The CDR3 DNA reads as TGCAGCGTTGAGCGCACCTTCGACAATGAGCAGTTCTTC. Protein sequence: CSVERTFDNEQFF.

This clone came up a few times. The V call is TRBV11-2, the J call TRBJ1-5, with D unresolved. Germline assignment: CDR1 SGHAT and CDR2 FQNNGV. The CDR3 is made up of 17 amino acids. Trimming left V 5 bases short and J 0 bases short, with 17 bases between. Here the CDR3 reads CASSPGEAGYSNQPQHF. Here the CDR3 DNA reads TGTGCCAGCAGCCCAGGAGAGGCAGGTTATAGCAATCAGCCCCAGCATTTT.